This entry features one TCR beta chain sequence. Its binding antigen is unknown. Base qualities are not at hand, and no much larger clone is one base apart. The entire isolated RNA was reverse transcribed using the High Capacity cDNA Reverse Transcription Kit, and thus expressed TCRB transcripts were sequenced. Deep immunoSEQ sequencing was performed on naive, central memory and regulatory T cell samples, with an average of approximately 4 million total reads per sample. After sorted cells were lysed in RLT buffer, RNA was extracted with DNase-treated RNeasy Micro or Mini kits, with the choice depending on cell number. Each cell subset was processed on its own to prevent cross-contamination, while patient and healthy donor samples were processed together. The immunoSEQ multiplex PCR was used to amplify TCRB sequences from cDNA, yielding 87-bp fragments that span the CDR3 region. Sequencing of the amplicons was performed on the Illumina HiSeq platform. The paper's processing steps were these. Synthetic template baselines were used to correct PCR bias computationally, reads within Hamming distance 2 were collapsed together, and singletons that could not be merged were discarded. Reads were aligned against IMGT so that V, D and J genes, CDR3 length and insertions or deletions at six rearrangement sites could be assigned. Within each subset, clonotype counts were normalized to the number of sorted cells before true diversity and Gini coefficients were calculated with the tcR R package. Repertoire sharing was quantified using the overlap coefficient calculated on TCRB nucleotide sequences. The table comes from immuneACCESS by way of TCRdb, which keeps in-frame sequences with V and J called. Part of the clones is missing from these tables; in studies checked, under half for an unresolved V gene and the rest for unknown reasons. That table furnishes V, J and clone size, whereas the DNA furnished D and trimming. A total of fewer than 150,000 clones appear in this sample, around 7% of them only once. Together, the top ten hold roughly 1.4% of the sample.

This entry is derived from a study of beta chain features in type 1 diabetes (dated by TCRdb to about 2018). Regarding the complete study: Mean age, gender distribution, total cell number and subset yield were not different between patients and healthy donors. A total of 90 million to 140 million sorted cells were examined across all samples, and RNA yield correlated strongly with the number of cells per subset. The study compared the TCRB repertoires of sorted circulating CD4+ T cell subsets in recently diagnosed type 1 diabetes patients with those in matched healthy donors. Regulatory and stem cell-like memory subsets were isolated from only 8 patients and 8 healthy donors, whereas naive and central memory subsets came from all 30 or so donors. Overall study outcomes, separate from this receptor: Shorter templates might have been favored by PCR, but patient and control samples were amplified and corrected together, so both groups would have been affected equally by any skew. Naive, central memory and regulatory TCRB repertoires appeared to be more alike among patients than among healthy donors. Sequencing cDNA rather than genomic DNA could over-represent highly expressing activated cells, although activation and CD3 levels did not differ between groups. Type 1 diabetes patients showed a moderate but significant shortening of TCRB CDR3 length in all four CD4+ subsets. Patients with type 1 diabetes made fewer insertions and deleted more nucleotides at VDJ recombination sites, implying thymic rearrangement abnormalities. HLA sub-analyses involved small numbers of individuals, so any influence of HLA type on TCRB rearrangement remained unresolved.

Each donor gave one peripheral blood draw, around 100 mL on average, collected into heparinised tubes. Naive, central memory, regulatory and stem cell-like memory CD4+ T cells were sorted on a BD FACSAria II using a panel including CD45RO, CCR7, CD25, CD127, CD95 and CD27. Every sorted population had a purity above 95%. Right away, PBMCs were isolated by Lymphoprep density gradient centrifugation and were stained directly, with no culture step. To minimize batch effects, samples were stained and sorted in pairs, one healthy donor with one patient per experiment. The specimen was central memory CD4+ T cells from blood. This receptor was identified in a woman in her twenties or thirties in good health.

The CDR3 here reads CASRATGGRETQYF. The nucleotide sequence is given as TGTGCCAGCAGAGCGACAGGGGGCAGAGAGACCCAGTACTTC. The rearrangement joined TRBV6-1 to TRBJ2-5; 10 middle bases align to TRBD1. CDR1 is given as MNHNS and CDR2 as SASEGT, both from the germline V gene. The CDR3 has 14 amino acids, counting the end cysteine and phenylalanine. The entry retains the CDR3 DNA only, 42 bases that are in frame from base 1. Clipping removes 6 bases from V and 4 bases from J, with 5 as the unmatched junction base count.